This entry lists 31 T cell receptor beta chains sequenced from one sample in a study of blood T cells in healthy people across ages. It was with a sample-barcoded 5' primer and a J-beta primer mix that a second PCR of roughly 7 to 12 cycles was run. TCRdb re-called the 5' RACE reads with MiXCR, one entry per CDR3 protein. Altogether roughly 1,500,000 distinct CDR3 sequences are present, roughly 40% being singletons, with the ten largest covering roughly 7.9%. The source material was blood. These receptors were obtained from a woman aged 18-29 years in good health.

The chain is built from TRBV7-9 and TRBJ1-4, with D uncertain. V lost 6 bases, J lost 11 bases, and 13 bases lay in between. CDR1 and CDR2 (germline): SEHNR, FQNEAQ (reference sequence). This CDR3 comprises 12 residues. CDR3 loop: CASRSDADKLFF. The CDR3 bases are TGTGCCAGCAGATCCGATGCGGATAAACTGTTTTTT.

V and J are TRBV24-1 and TRBJ1-2; 9 positions match TRBD1. Looked up from germline, CDR1 is KGHDR and CDR2 is SFDVKD. The CDR3 runs to 11 residues. For the CDR3, the DNA is TGTGCGGCTGGGACAGGGTATGGCTACACCTTC. Its translation: CAAGTGYGYTF.

The rearrangement uses TRBV20-1 and TRBJ2-7; perhaps D is TRBD1 or TRBD2 (5 bases each). CDR3 length equals 17 residues. The germline gives CDR1 DFQATT, CDR2 SNEGSKA (reference sequence). With 0 bases removed from V and 5 bases from J, the gap between germline ends came to 23 bases. The CDR3 reads CSARDGGRPLFWDEQYF. In nucleotides, the CDR3 is TGCAGTGCTAGAGATGGGGGTAGGCCGCTCTTTTGGGACGAGCAGTACTTC.

The rearrangement joins TRBV30 to TRBJ2-3, with D tentatively TRBD2 (6 bases). Germline V gene data show CDR1 as GTSNPN and CDR2 as SVGIG (reference sequence). V lost 3 bases to trimming and J lost 7 bases, with 14 bases between them. The CDR3 extends over 13 amino acids. CDR3 bases: TGTGCCTGGAGGTCGACTAGAGGCAATACGCAGTATTTT. This sequence encodes CAWRSTRGNTQYF. Variable domain in full (rest from reference TRBV30 and TRBJ2-3): SQTIHQWPATLVQPVGSPLSLECTVEGTSNPNLYWYRQAAGRGLQLLFYSVGIGQISSEVPQNLSASRPQDRQFILSSKKLLLSDSGFYLCAWRSTRGNTQYFGPGTRLTVL.

The sample holds a few counts of this clonotype. The chain couples TRBV11-3 to TRBJ2-5, with D hard to call. Germline V gene data show CDR1 as SGHNT and CDR2 as YENEEA. The CDR3 has 13 residues. Trimming removed 2 bases at V and 1 base at J, with 5 bases between. The CDR3 DNA reads as TGTGCCAGCAGCTTAAATTTCCAAGAGACCCAGTACTTC. This codes for CASSLNFQETQYF.

The rearrangement links TRBV20-1 to TRBJ1-5, with D possibly TRBD1 on 5 matching bases. Germline V gene lookup returns CDR1 DFQATT and CDR2 SNEGSKA (reference sequence). The CDR3 runs 15 residues. V was trimmed by 3 bases and J by 0 bases, leaving 12 bases between them. In DNA form, the CDR3 reads TGCAGTGCTAGCCCTCGGGGGACTAGCAATCAGCCCCAGCATTTT. It encodes CSASPRGTSNQPQHF.

A few counts support this clonotype. This chain links TRBV7-8 with TRBJ2-5, with D possibly TRBD1 on 6 matching bases. V was trimmed by 2 bases and J by 5 bases, leaving 15 bases between them. This CDR3 is built from 15 residues. From germline, CDR1 is SGHVS and CDR2 FQNEAQ. The CDR3 protein is CASSLFDRLEETQYF. In nucleotides, the CDR3 is TGTGCCAGCAGCTTATTCGACAGGCTTGAGGAGACCCAGTACTTC. Combining the CDR3 with reference TRBV7-8 and TRBJ2-5 gives the whole variable domain GAGVSQSPRYKVAKRGQDVALRCDPISGHVSLFWYQQALGQGPEFLTYFQNEAQLDKSGLPSDRFFAERPEGSVSTLKIQRTQQEDSAVYLCASSLFDRLEETQYFGPGTRLLVL.

This clonotype was seen a few times. The V and J genes are TRBV24-1 and TRBJ2-1; D is uncertain. The CDR3 has 16 residues. Trimming left V 9 bases short and J 3 bases short, with 20 bases between. CDR1 is KGHDR, CDR2 SFDVKD, per germline. CDR3 DNA sequence: TGTGCCACCTCGGGTAAATGGGCACGACGCTACAATGAGCAGTTCTTC. Its protein product is CATSGKWARRYNEQFF.

The rearrangement uses TRBV12-3 or TRBV12-4 and TRBJ2-2; 11 bases agree with TRBD2. The CDR3 extends over 15 amino acids. With 8 bases clipped from V and 4 bases from J, the junction kept 6 bases outside the gene matches. CDR3 DNA sequence: TGTGCCAGCCGTAGCGGGAGGGCCGTCACCGGGGAGCTGTTTTTT. Amino acid sequence: CASRSGRAVTGELFF.

The rearrangement joins TRBV21-1 to TRBJ1-4. TRBV21-1 has pseudogene status. The CDR3 is 15 residues long. The DNA of the CDR3 is TGTGCCAGCAGCAAATGGCGGCAGGAGGACGAAAAACTGTTTTTT. Its protein is CASSKWRQEDEKLFF.

This chain links TRBV7-9 with TRBJ2-1; 9 bases align to TRBD1. CDR3 length: 18 residues. The germline V gene has CDR1 SEHNR and CDR2 FQNEAQ (reference sequence). Trimming removed 2 bases from V and 3 bases from J; junction bases left unmatched: 11. The CDR3 reads CASSLRVAGTGHYNEQFF. CDR3 nucleotide sequence: TGTGCCAGCAGCTTAAGGGTCGCCGGGACAGGGCACTACAATGAGCAGTTCTTC.

The DNA for the CDR3 is TGCAGCGTCCCAACTAACTATGGCTACACCTTC. This encodes CSVPTNYGYTF. This rearrangement joins TRBV29-1 to TRBJ1-2; D is ambiguous. CDR1 is SQVTM, CDR2 ANQGSEA, per germline. This CDR3 region has 11 residues. V gave up 6 bases and J gave up 0 bases, with 5 bases separating them.

V is TRBV25-1 and J is TRBJ2-7; 7 bases fit TRBD1. V trimming: 5 bases; J trimming: 0 bases; junction bases outside the gene matches: 7. CDR3 length: 15 amino acids. The germline CDR1 and CDR2 sequences are MGHDK and SYGVNS. As DNA, the CDR3 is TGTGCCAGCAGTAGGTCGGCAGGGGGCTCCTACGAGCAGTACTTC. Translation: CASSRSAGGSYEQYF.

The chain uses TRBV12-3 or TRBV12-4 and TRBJ1-2, with D possibly TRBD1 on 5 matching bases. Deletions cut 7 bases from V and 8 bases from J, with 14 bases between. The CDR3 totals 12 residues. The chain's CDR3 is CASNPGSGGYTF. The CDR3 DNA sequence: TGTGCCAGCAACCCAGGGTCCGGGGGCTACACCTTC.

This clonotype came up a few times. J is TRBJ2-3 and V is TRBV7-9, with unresolved D. Per the germline V gene, CDR1 is SEHNR and CDR2 is FQNEAQ (reference sequence). V lost 2 bases and J lost 8, with 11 bases in between. The CDR3 has 13 amino acids. The CDR3 nucleotides read TGTGCCAGCAGCTTACCGGTAGTGGGTACGCAGTATTTT. Translated, it gives CASSLPVVGTQYF.

There are a few counts of this clonotype. The chain is built from TRBV5-1 and TRBJ2-1; 7 bases are a match to TRBD1. V lost 2 bases and J lost 0; bases outside the gene matches: 8. Germline V gene sequence: CDR1 SGHRS, CDR2 YFSETQ. The CDR3 sequence is 17 residues long. CDR3 region: CASSFRVRGPSYNEQFF. The CDR3, as DNA: TGCGCCAGCAGCTTTCGGGTTAGGGGGCCCTCCTACAATGAGCAGTTCTTC.

This rearrangement joins TRBV20-1 to TRBJ2-7; no clear D gene. The DNA end is a closer match to TRBJ2-5, so the J assignment may be wrong. Germline assignment: CDR1 DFQATT and CDR2 SNEGSKA (reference sequence). The CDR3 runs to 13 residues. The CDR3 spells CSAIAGFQETQYF. The CDR3 DNA reads TGCAGTGCTATAGCTGGATTCCAAGAGACCCAGTACTTC.

This sequence joins TRBV24-1 and TRBJ1-2; 8 bases are a match to TRBD1. This CDR3 is 15 amino acids long. Germline CDR1 reads KGHDR; CDR2 reads SFDVKD. The ends lost 2 bases at V and 0 bases at J; junction bases unmatched: 1. DNA for the CDR3: TGTGCCACCAGTGATTACAGGGGGGCTAACTATGGCTACACCTTC. Translation gives CATSDYRGANYGYTF.

This chain's CDR3 is CASSHSGQENGYTF. The CDR3 bases are TGCGCCAGCAGCCATAGCGGACAGGAAAATGGCTACACCTTC. This chain links TRBV4-1 with TRBJ1-2; 7 nucleotides line up with TRBD1. The length of the CDR3 is 14 residues. Germline assignment: CDR1 MGHRA and CDR2 YSYEKL. V shed 3 bases and J 6 bases; nucleotides not matched to a gene: 7.

This clonotype has more than one count but fewer than ten. The chain has TRBV3-1 and TRBJ2-1, with 7 bases fitting TRBD2. The V segment lost 4 bases and the J segment 5 bases; nucleotides outside the gene matches: 5. CDR1 and CDR2 (germline): LGHDT, YNNKEL (reference sequence). This CDR3 is built from 14 residues. The CDR3 loop reads CASSRREWDNEQFF. CDR3 bases: TGTGCCAGCAGCCGGCGGGAGTGGGACAATGAGCAGTTCTTC.

This clonotype came up a few times. This sequence joins TRBV5-1 and TRBJ2-5; TRBD2 is a possible D gene (6 bases). Trimming took off 0 bases at V and 11 bases at J, with 17 bases between the two ends. The CDR3 is made up of 14 amino acids. CDR1 and CDR2 from the germline V gene are SGHRS and YFSETQ. The chain's CDR3 is CASSLADEAGEQYF. CDR3 bases: TGCGCCAGCAGCTTGGCCGACGAAGCGGGTGAGCAGTACTTC.

This clonotype turned up a few times. The V call is TRBV10-3, the J call TRBJ1-4; D uncertain. The CDR3 runs 15 residues. Germline CDR1 and CDR2: ENHRY and SYGVKD. The germline V and J ends were trimmed by 3 bases and 7 bases, with 15 bases remaining between them. The CDR3 DNA follows: TGTGCCATCAGTGACGCCGGGCCTACGGGTGAAAAACTGTTTTTT. Its translation: CAISDAGPTGEKLFF.

This clonotype turned up a few times. The DNA of the CDR3 is TGTGCCAGCAGCCAAACACCCGACAGGGAGGGCGAGCAGTACTTC. Protein: CASSQTPDREGEQYF. The chain joins TRBV13 to TRBJ2-4; D assignment may be TRBD1 or TRBD2 (7 bases each). The assigned J gene may be wrong: the sequence end matches TRBJ2-7 better. The CDR3 consists of 15 residues. From germline, CDR1 is PRHDT and CDR2 FYEKMQ (reference sequence).

Remarks on this clonotype: The junction departs from germline at one end; a sequencing error may be responsible. The chain has TRBV7-8 and TRBJ2-3; D call uncertain. Looked up from germline, CDR1 is SGHVS and CDR2 is FQNEAQ. This CDR3 is 11 amino acids long. Written as DNA, the CDR3 is TGTGCCGGCAGCTGGTCAGATACGCAGTATTTT. As protein: CAGSWSDTQYF.

The chain recombines TRBV12-3 or TRBV12-4 with TRBJ2-3; TRBD2 agrees at 9 bases. This CDR3 comprises 16 residues. V was clipped by 6 bases and J by 6 bases; unmatched bases: 13. DNA of the CDR3: TGTGCCAGCAGCTTACCTGGGACTAGCAAGAGGGATACGCAGTATTTT. Encoded protein: CASSLPGTSKRDTQYF.

The chain has TRBV6-1 and TRBJ1-5; D unresolved. The CDR3 is 15 amino acids. Germline V gives CDR1 MNHNS, CDR2 SASEGT. V was cut by 0 bases and J by 2 bases, with 8 bases left in between. The CDR3 DNA is TGTGCCAGCAGTGAAGCTGGGGTTCGCAATCAGCCCCAGCATTTT. Translation: CASSEAGVRNQPQHF.

Concerning this clonotype itself: One end of the junction varies from germline; a read error may be responsible. The chain links TRBV7-9 to TRBJ2-1; TRBD1 matches at 9 bases. This CDR3 is built from 15 residues. CDR1 is SEHNR and CDR2 is FQNEAQ in the germline V gene (reference sequence). This CDR3 reads CVSSLRTGAYNEQFF. The CDR3 DNA follows: TGTGTCAGCAGCTTAAGGACAGGGGCGTACAATGAGCAGTTCTTC.

CDR3 in DNA: TGCAGTGCCGACCAGACAGGGGATTTGGATGAGCAGTACTTC. It encodes CSADQTGDLDEQYF. The V and J genes are TRBV20-1 and TRBJ2-7, with 8 bases that match TRBD1. Trimming cost V 6 bases and J 7 bases; bases outside gene matches: 14. This CDR3 comprises 14 residues. Germline CDR1 DFQATT, CDR2 SNEGSKA (reference sequence).

A single count supports this clonotype. The chain recombines TRBV20-1 with TRBJ2-5, with TRBD2 identical over 7 bases. The CDR3 has 12 amino acids. CDR1 DFQATT and CDR2 SNEGSKA come from the germline V gene (reference sequence). J gave up 4 bases and V 8 bases, and 7 bases lay outside the gene matches. The CDR3 reads CSSWDYTETQYF. The CDR3 coding sequence is TGCAGTTCCTGGGACTACACAGAGACCCAGTACTTC.

This clonotype was seen a few times. V gene TRBV7-9 combines with J gene TRBJ1-5; D gene uncertain. The CDR3 runs 15 residues. Germline CDR1 reads SEHNR; CDR2 reads FQNEAQ (reference sequence). The V and J ends lost 5 bases and 3 bases respectively, with 14 bases between them. The CDR3 loop reads CASSPTGLVNQPQHF. The CDR3 bases are TGTGCCAGCAGCCCTACCGGGTTGGTCAATCAGCCCCAGCATTTT.

The chain combines TRBV7-9 with TRBJ2-7; possibly TRBD1 or TRBD2 for D (5 bases each). CDR1 and CDR2 from the germline V gene are SEHNR and FQNEAQ (reference sequence). V was pared by 5 bases and J by 2 bases, with 13 bases between. The CDR3 has 14 residues. The CDR3 sequence is CASSPSGTPYEQYF. The CDR3 DNA sequence: TGTGCCAGCAGCCCCAGTGGGACGCCCTACGAGCAGTACTTC.